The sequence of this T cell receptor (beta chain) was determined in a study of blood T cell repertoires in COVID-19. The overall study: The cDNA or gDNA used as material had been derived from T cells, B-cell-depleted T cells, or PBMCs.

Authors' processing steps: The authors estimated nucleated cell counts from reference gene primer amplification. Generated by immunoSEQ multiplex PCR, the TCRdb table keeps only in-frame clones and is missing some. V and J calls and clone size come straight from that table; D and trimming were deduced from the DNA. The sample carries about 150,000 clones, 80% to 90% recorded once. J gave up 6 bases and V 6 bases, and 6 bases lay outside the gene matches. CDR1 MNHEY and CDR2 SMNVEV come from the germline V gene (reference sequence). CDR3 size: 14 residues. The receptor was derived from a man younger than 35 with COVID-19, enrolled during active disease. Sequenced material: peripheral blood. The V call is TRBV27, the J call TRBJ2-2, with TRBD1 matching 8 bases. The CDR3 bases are TGTGCCAGCAGCCTCGGACAGGGAGCCGGGGAGCTGTTTTTT. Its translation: CASSLGQGAGELFF.